Shown below are 22 T cell receptor beta chains from a single sample sequenced in a study of response to subunit inactivated influenza vaccine. TCRdb reanalysed the RT-PCR reads using MiXCR and keeps one entry per CDR3 protein. This sample carries 650,000 to 850,000 distinct CDR3 sequences, approximately 15% of them seen once, and the ten largest clones take around 7.3%. The sample here was PBMCs from blood, taken around two weeks before vaccination. All receptors derive from a man aged 50 or older who received an inactivated influenza vaccine.

This clonotype was detected a few times. The chain's CDR3 is CASRQGSGRFNEQFF. The CDR3 DNA sequence: TGTGCCAGCAGACAAGGTAGCGGGAGATTCAATGAGCAGTTCTTC. The chain is built from TRBV7-9 and TRBJ2-1; TRBD2 matches 9 bases. Germline V gene data show CDR1 as SEHNR and CDR2 as FQNEAQ (reference sequence). Trimming removed 6 bases from V and 6 bases from J; junction bases left unmatched: 9. The CDR3 has 15 amino acids.

The table lists this clonotype with a few counts. The rearrangement links TRBV19 to TRBJ2-3, with D unresolved. V lost 5 bases and J lost 7, with 22 bases in between. Germline CDR1 and CDR2: LNHDA and SQIVND (reference sequence). The CDR3 totals 16 residues. CDR3 nucleotide sequence: TGTGCCAGTAGTTCCACGTTCGTAAACCTCCAGCATACGCAGTATTTT. It encodes CASSSTFVNLQHTQYF. The full variable domain, completed using reference TRBV19 and TRBJ2-3, is DGGITQSPKYLFRKEGQNVTLSCEQNLNHDAMYWYRQDPGQGLRLIYYSQIVNDFQKGDIAEGYSVSREKKESFPLTVTSAQKNPTAFYLCASSSTFVNLQHTQYFGPGTRLTVL.

This clonotype was counted many times. The chain uses TRBV10-1 and TRBJ2-1; D is ambiguous. The CDR3 has 11 residues. CDR1 and CDR2 from the germline V gene are WNHNN and SYGVQD (reference sequence). V was shortened by 2 bases and J by 8 bases, with 4 bases between the two germline ends. In DNA, the CDR3 is TGCGCCAGCAGTGAGGGGGATGAGCAGTTCTTC. It specifies CASSEGDEQFF.

This clonotype appeared a few times. The chain carries TRBV13 and TRBJ2-3; 13 bases align to TRBD2. The germline CDR1 and CDR2 sequences are PRHDT and FYEKMQ (reference sequence). J was trimmed by 0 bases and V by 6 bases; bases with no gene match: 9. The CDR3 is 18 residues long. In nucleotides, the CDR3 is TGTGCCAGCAGTCGAGGACTAGCGGGGGCCTCAAGCACAGATACGCAGTATTTT. As protein: CASSRGLAGASSTDTQYF.

This clonotype showed up just a few times. This chain links TRBV12-3 or TRBV12-4 with TRBJ2-7; D uncertain. The length of the CDR3 is 13 residues. V shed 3 bases and J shed 0 bases, with 6 bases lying between them. Here the CDR3 reads CASSFKTSYEQYF. The CDR3 region has the DNA TGTGCCAGCAGTTTCAAAACCTCCTACGAGCAGTACTTC.

The CDR3 DNA is TGTGCCACCAGCAGAGACATTCTTACGAAGACACACGAGCAGTACTTC. Translated, it gives CATSRDILTKTHEQYF. The chain is built from TRBV15 and TRBJ2-7; D gene uncertain. This CDR3 is 16 amino acids long. V shed 0 bases and J shed 5 bases, with 17 bases lying between them. Germline assignment: CDR1 LNHNV and CDR2 YYDKDF (reference sequence).

The CDR3 protein is CASSQGGQLFF. DNA of the CDR3: TGTGCCAGCAGCCAAGGGGGGCAGCTGTTTTTT. The chain joins TRBV3-1 to TRBJ2-2; TRBD1 might be the D (6 bases). Germline V gene data show CDR1 as LGHDT and CDR2 as YNNKEL (reference sequence). This CDR3 contains 11 residues. Trimming stripped 1 base from V and 12 bases from J, with 6 bases between.

This clonotype was seen repeatedly, ten times or more. The chain couples TRBV27 to TRBJ2-1, with 9 bases aligning to TRBD2. From germline, CDR1 is MNHEY and CDR2 SMNVEV (reference sequence). This CDR3 is built from 17 residues. Losses at the gene ends were 3 bases for V and 8 bases for J; bases not matched to a gene: 14. CDR3 residues: CASSFRPGLAKGDEQFF. CDR3 in DNA: TGTGCCAGCAGTTTCCGCCCAGGACTAGCGAAAGGGGATGAGCAGTTCTTC.

V usage is TRBV5-1 and J usage is TRBJ1-2; weak D call: TRBD1 (6 bases). Germline-derived CDR1 and CDR2 are SGHRS and YFSETQ. Deletions cut 2 bases from V and 8 bases from J, with 19 bases between. The CDR3 consists of 15 residues. CDR3 DNA sequence: TGCGCCAGCAGCTTCACCTCGGGGGGCGCGGAAGGCTACACCTTC. This codes for CASSFTSGGAEGYTF.

This sequence joins TRBV19 and TRBJ2-1; D may correspond to TRBD1 or TRBD2 (5 bases each). The germline V and J ends were trimmed by 6 bases and 6 bases, with 18 bases remaining between them. This CDR3 is 15 amino acids long. Germline CDR1 is LNHDA and CDR2 is SQIVND (reference sequence). This CDR3 reads CASSPDPGRRNEQFF. The CDR3, as DNA: TGTGCCAGTAGCCCGGACCCGGGACGGCGCAATGAGCAGTTCTTC. The whole variable domain, filled in from reference TRBV19 and TRBJ2-1, reads DGGITQSPKYLFRKEGQNVTLSCEQNLNHDAMYWYRQDPGQGLRLIYYSQIVNDFQKGDIAEGYSVSREKKESFPLTVTSAQKNPTAFYLCASSPDPGRRNEQFFGPGTRLTVL.

This clonotype came up a few times. The V call is TRBV5-1, the J call TRBJ2-5, with D perhaps matching TRBD2 (5 bases). The CDR3 consists of 14 residues. V was shortened by 6 bases and J by 2 bases, with 14 bases between the two germline ends. CDR1 and CDR2 (germline): SGHRS, YFSETQ. CDR3 loop: CASTKNGGQETQYF. The CDR3 DNA reads TGCGCCAGCACCAAAAATGGAGGACAAGAGACCCAGTACTTC. Based on the CDR3 plus reference TRBV5-1 and TRBJ2-5, the full variable domain is KAGVTQTPRYLIKTRGQQVTLSCSPISGHRSVSWYQQTPGQGLQFLFEYFSETQRNKGNFPGRFSGRQFSNSRSEMNVSTLELGDSALYLCASTKNGGQETQYFGPGTRLLVL.

This clonotype showed up many times. The chain employs TRBV20-1 and TRBJ2-7; 8 positions agree with TRBD1. V lost 6 bases to trimming and J lost 3 bases; unmatched junction nucleotides: 4. This CDR3 comprises 12 residues. CDR1 is DFQATT and CDR2 is SNEGSKA in the germline V gene (reference sequence). The CDR3 nucleotides read TGCAGTGCCCGAGGACAGGGCTACGAGCAGTACTTC. Translated: CSARGQGYEQYF.

This clonotype was counted a few times. The V call is TRBV7-6, the J call TRBJ2-1, with 9 bases aligning to TRBD1. Losses at the gene ends were 5 bases for V and 6 bases for J; bases not matched to a gene: 11. This CDR3 has 16 residues. Germline V gene lookup returns CDR1 SGHVS and CDR2 FNYEAQ. This chain's CDR3 is CASSLLTGGRGNEQFF. In DNA form, the CDR3 reads TGTGCCAGCAGCCTACTTACAGGGGGCAGGGGCAATGAGCAGTTCTTC.

This clonotype was found a few times. The V gene is TRBV20-1, the J gene TRBJ1-1, with D uncertain. Trimming stripped 3 bases from V and 0 bases from J, with 8 bases between. Germline-derived CDR1 and CDR2 are DFQATT and SNEGSKA (reference sequence). CDR3 length: 13 residues. The CDR3 loop is CSASSQLNTEAFF. In nucleotides, the CDR3 is TGCAGTGCTAGCTCACAGCTGAACACTGAAGCTTTCTTT.

The V call is TRBV6-5, the J call TRBJ2-5, with D perhaps TRBD2 (7 bases). Looked up from germline, CDR1 is MNHEY and CDR2 is SVGAGI. The CDR3 contains 15 residues. V was pared by 4 bases and J by 3 bases, with 15 bases between. CDR3 loop: CASSSAWGGEETQYF. In nucleotides, the CDR3 is TGTGCCAGCAGTTCTGCCTGGGGGGGCGAAGAGACCCAGTACTTC.

This chain connects TRBV3-1 to TRBJ2-5, with D possibly matching TRBD1 (5 bases). The V end was cut by 7 bases, the J end by 0 bases, with 15 bases between. This CDR3 is built from 15 residues. The germline CDR1 and CDR2 sequences are LGHDT and YNNKEL (reference sequence). CDR3 loop: CASNNPGNHQETQYF. The CDR3 DNA is TGTGCCAGCAACAACCCAGGGAACCACCAAGAGACCCAGTACTTC.

The V gene is TRBV4-3, the J gene TRBJ2-7; 10 nucleotides agree with TRBD1. This CDR3 spans 15 amino acids. The ends lost 1 base at V and 4 bases at J; junction bases unmatched: 4. Germline V CDR1 and CDR2: LGHNA, YSLEER. This CDR3 is CASSQGPGQGYEQYF. In nucleotides, the CDR3 is TGCGCCAGCAGCCAAGGCCCGGGACAGGGGTACGAGCAGTACTTC.

This clonotype was seen ten or more times. The chain has TRBV14 and TRBJ1-2; D is perhaps TRBD1 (6 bases). Trimming shortened V by 3 bases and J by 5 bases, and 10 bases separated the two germline ends. This CDR3 is 13 amino acids long. CDR1 is SGHDN, CDR2 FVKESK, per germline. The CDR3 nucleotides read TGTGCCAGCAGCCAGGGGGGCTGGTATGGCTACACCTTC. Translation: CASSQGGWYGYTF.

V gene TRBV6-1 combines with J gene TRBJ2-1, with D uncertain. Germline loops: CDR1 MNHNS, CDR2 SASEGT. The germline V and J ends were trimmed by 2 bases and 12 bases, with 11 bases remaining between them. CDR3 length equals 12 residues. The CDR3 DNA is TGTGCCAGCAGTGAATCCGGAGCGTGGCAGTTCTTC. Its translation: CASSESGAWQFF.

The chain carries TRBV5-5 and TRBJ1-3; D perhaps matches TRBD1 (5 bases). The CDR3 extends over 16 amino acids. Trimming pared 0 bases from V and 2 bases from J, leaving 12 bases between. Germline CDR1 is SGHKS and CDR2 is YYEKEE (reference sequence). The DNA of the CDR3 is TGTGCCAGCAGCTTGGTGGGGCGTTCGGCTGGAAACACCATATATTTT. It encodes CASSLVGRSAGNTIYF.

This clonotype showed up many times. J is TRBJ2-1 and V is TRBV5-1, with a tentative D call TRBD2 (5 bases). The CDR3 sequence is 13 residues long. Deletions cut 3 bases from V and 8 bases from J, with 12 bases between. Germline CDR1 SGHRS, CDR2 YFSETQ. CDR3 region: CASSSEGFDEQFF. The CDR3 DNA follows: TGCGCCAGCAGCTCCGAGGGATTCGATGAGCAGTTCTTC. Complete variable domain (other parts from reference TRBV5-1 and TRBJ2-1): KAGVTQTPRYLIKTRGQQVTLSCSPISGHRSVSWYQQTPGQGLQFLFEYFSETQRNKGNFPGRFSGRQFSNSRSEMNVSTLELGDSALYLCASSSEGFDEQFFGPGTRLTVL.

This chain links TRBV7-2 with TRBJ2-7; weak D call: TRBD2 (6 bases). CDR1 is SGHTA, CDR2 FQGNSA, per germline. The ends were cut back, 5 bases at V and 3 bases at J, with 17 bases in the middle. CDR3 length: 15 amino acids. CDR3 protein: CASSPFGGVGYEQYF. The CDR3 DNA sequence: TGTGCCAGCAGCCCCTTCGGGGGTGTCGGCTACGAGCAGTACTTC.